This T cell receptor (beta chain) was documented in a study of T cells in Graves' hyperthyroidism and ophthalmopathy. Authors of the study amplified TCR beta CDR3 regions from RNA transcripts. The primer set for the first-round RT-PCR of the TCR CDR3 was HTBI. TCRdb reprocessed the multiplex PCR reads via MiXCR and lists one record per CDR3 protein. The repertoire holds some 350,000 distinct CDR3 sequences, with approximately 15% as singletons. Diagnosing involved the use of clinical symptoms, serum thyroxine and TRAb, thyroid ultrasound and orbital computed tomography. The study collected blood at first hyperthyroidism diagnosis, before any ophthalmopathy symptoms arose. This clonotype was recorded at least ten times. Germline V gene sequence: CDR1 MDHEN, CDR2 SYDVKM. This CDR3 has 13 amino acids. V gave up 3 bases and J gave up 6 bases, with 11 bases separating them.

The sample consisted of blood. The sequence was obtained from a woman younger than 35 with Graves' hyperthyroidism that later progressed to Graves' ophthalmopathy. V is TRBV28 and J is TRBJ1-2; a possible D gene is TRBD1 (5 bases). CDR3 residues: CASSLGRANGYTF. CDR3 DNA: TGTGCCAGCAGTTTGGGCAGGGCTAATGGCTACACCTTC.